This T cell receptor (beta chain) was retrieved from a study of blood T cell repertoires in COVID-19 (TCRdb year 2020). Background on the whole study: Collaborator samples came from the United States, Italy and Spain and covered acute and convalescent phases of COVID-19. The samples were drawn from two sources: the first 160 participants of the ongoing ImmuneRACE study, and 1,000 to 1,500 subjects contributed by 6 global collaborators. The material from the prospective study consisted of cDNA or gDNA derived from T cells, B-cell-depleted T cells, or PBMCs. The repertoires were released in a freely available public database meant as a resource for research on the immune response to SARS-CoV-2. A de-identified subject ID, COVID-19 status, age in years and sex were almost always included in the sample metadata. Deeply sampled blood TCRbeta repertoires from subjects exposed to, actively infected with, or recovered from COVID-19 were included in the dataset. Where available, HLA class I and class II types were taken from metadata supplied by the sample provider and were not determined by assay-based typing. General findings and caveats noted by the study authors: The quantity of clinical and demographic metadata differed by source and by participant and was supplied without curation.

The CDR3 numbers 17 residues from cysteine through phenylalanine. Only the CDR3 DNA stays, 51 bases, in frame from base 1. CDR1 and CDR2 are read off the germline V gene as MGHRA and YSYEKL. V trim: 2 bases; J trim: 4 bases; unmatched bases: 5. The immunoSEQ Assay, a bias-controlled multiplex PCR, was used to amplify TCRbeta CDR3 regions from genomic DNA. Concerning the study's data processing: Within the assay, amplification of reference gene primers was used to estimate how many nucleated cells each sample contained. Sequence reads were collapsed and filtered to measure the absolute abundance of every unique TCRbeta CDR3 rearrangement. Productive Simpson clonality was computed per sample as the square root of Simpson's diversity index over productive rearrangements. This immuneACCESS table, as held by TCRdb, lists in-frame sequences with V and J called but not all clones. Of the missing ones, under half trace to an unresolved V gene in checked studies; the others have no known cause. Clone size and the V and J calls come from that table; the DNA yielded D and trimming. The sample contains a few hundred thousand clones, 70% to 90% of them found a single time. 0.87% of the sample lies in the top ten.

One collaborating source in Seattle enrolled patients during active infection and followed them longitudinally through the course of disease. Collaborating institutions collected whole blood in K2EDTA tubes following their own protocols. Collaborator samples were shipped for TCRbeta analysis as frozen whole blood, isolated PBMCs, or DNA extracted from either sample type. Turning to this clone: Its antigen target is currently unknown. The sample holds no much larger clone one base away, and base qualities are not on file.

The chain links TRBV4-1 with TRBJ2-4, with 13 bases in between that match TRBD2. Sequencing was performed on peripheral blood. This TCR was sampled from a human donor with COVID-19, enrolled during active disease. The donor label of this sample is uncertain. This receptor carries the CDR3 CASSQSGGLAGKNIQYF. The DNA sequence reads TGCGCCAGCAGCCAATCTGGGGGACTAGCGGGAAAAAACATTCAGTACTTC.